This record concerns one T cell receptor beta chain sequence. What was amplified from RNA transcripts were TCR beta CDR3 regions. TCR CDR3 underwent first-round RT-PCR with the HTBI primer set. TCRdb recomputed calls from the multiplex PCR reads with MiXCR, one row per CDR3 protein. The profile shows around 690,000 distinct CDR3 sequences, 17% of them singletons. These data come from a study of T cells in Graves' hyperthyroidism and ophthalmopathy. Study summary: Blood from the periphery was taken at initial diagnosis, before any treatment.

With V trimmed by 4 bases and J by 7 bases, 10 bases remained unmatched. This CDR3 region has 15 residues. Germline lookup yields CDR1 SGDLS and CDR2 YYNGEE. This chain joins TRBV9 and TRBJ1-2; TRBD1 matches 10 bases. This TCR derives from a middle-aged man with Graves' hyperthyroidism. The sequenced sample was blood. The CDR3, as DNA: TGTGCCAGCAGCCCGAGGGACAGGGGAAGGTCTGGCTACACCTTC. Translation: CASSPRDRGRSGYTF.